Listed below are T cell receptor beta chains from one sample, sequenced in a study of cytomegalovirus exposure and HLA in healthy donors. This table comes from immunoSEQ multiplex PCR, and its TCRdb copy is limited to in-frame clones, with some not included. The data hold about 230,000 clones, with around nine tenths observed a single time. Sequenced input: PBMCs. The receptors here all came from a woman under 30 in good health and CMV-seronegative. The CDR3 runs from the conserved cysteine through the conserved F or W. Each record gives: V gene, D gene, J gene, clone size, CDR3 protein, CDR3 DNA. The D gene is left open where the match is weak. Size tells how often a clone was seen (once, few, many) or the class of an expanded clone, and some rows leave it out.

v_call: TRBV5-6
d_call: -
j_call: TRBJ2-7
clone_size: -
cdr3_aa: CASSLGQAGQYF
cdr3_nt: TGTGCCAGCAGCTTGGGACAGGCTGGGCAGTACTTC

v_call: TRBV14
d_call: TRBD2
j_call: TRBJ2-1
clone_size: -
cdr3_aa: CASSPTSRYNREQFF
cdr3_nt: TGTGCCAGCAGCCCGACTAGCAGGTACAATCGGGAGCAGTTCTTC

v_call: TRBV10-2
d_call: -
j_call: TRBJ2-7
clone_size: -
cdr3_aa: CASANREFFTSGYEQYF
cdr3_nt: TGCGCCAGCGCTAATCGGGAGTTCTTCACATCCGGGTACGAGCAGTACTTC

v_call: TRBV29-1
d_call: -
j_call: TRBJ1-2
clone_size: -
cdr3_aa: CSVDSGDGYTF
cdr3_nt: TGCAGCGTTGATAGCGGGGATGGCTACACCTTC

v_call: TRBV5-1
d_call: TRBD1
j_call: TRBJ2-5
clone_size: -
cdr3_aa: CASSLGTGVGETQYF
cdr3_nt: TGCGCCAGCAGCTTAGGGACAGGGGTTGGAGAGACCCAGTACTTC

v_call: TRBV5-1
d_call: -
j_call: TRBJ2-1
clone_size: few
cdr3_aa: CASSLAGNSYNEQFF
cdr3_nt: TGCGCCAGCAGCTTGGCAGGTAACTCCTACAATGAGCAGTTCTTC

v_call: TRBV10-3
d_call: -
j_call: TRBJ1-5
clone_size: -
cdr3_aa: CAISAQGSDQPQHF
cdr3_nt: TGTGCCATCAGTGCCCAGGGTTCTGATCAGCCCCAGCATTTT

v_call: TRBV6-6
d_call: TRBD1
j_call: TRBJ2-7
clone_size: -
cdr3_aa: CASSYSLTGSAYEQYF
cdr3_nt: TGTGCCAGCAGTTACTCCTTGACAGGGAGCGCCTACGAGCAGTACTTC

v_call: TRBV7-6
d_call: -
j_call: TRBJ2-7
clone_size: -
cdr3_aa: CASSPLGPHSSYEQYF
cdr3_nt: TGTGCCAGCAGCCCCTTGGGGCCCCACTCCTCCTACGAGCAGTACTTC

v_call: TRBV20-1
d_call: -
j_call: TRBJ1-3
clone_size: -
cdr3_aa: CSARSNTIYF
cdr3_nt: TGCAGTGCCCGGTCAAACACCATATATTTT

v_call: TRBV6-5
d_call: -
j_call: TRBJ1-2
clone_size: -
cdr3_aa: CASSSGSYGYTF
cdr3_nt: TGTGCCAGCAGCTCAGGGTCCTATGGCTACACCTTC

v_call: TRBV11-3
d_call: TRBD2
j_call: TRBJ2-3
clone_size: -
cdr3_aa: CASSGLAGGTDTQYF
cdr3_nt: TGTGCCAGCAGCGGACTAGCGGGAGGGACAGATACGCAGTATTTT

v_call: TRBV23-1
d_call: TRBD1
j_call: TRBJ2-2
clone_size: -
cdr3_aa: CASSRVGRQGSTGELFF
cdr3_nt: TGCGCCAGCAGCCGTGTTGGGAGACAGGGGAGCACCGGGGAGCTGTTTTTT

v_call: TRBV27
d_call: -
j_call: TRBJ2-1
clone_size: -
cdr3_aa: CASSFLSKWESDEQFF
cdr3_nt: TGTGCCAGCAGTTTCCTCTCGAAGTGGGAGTCGGATGAGCAGTTCTTC

v_call: TRBV6-5
d_call: TRBD2
j_call: TRBJ2-7
clone_size: -
cdr3_aa: CASRRMGGDSYEQYF
cdr3_nt: TGTGCCAGCAGGCGGATGGGGGGGGACTCCTACGAGCAGTACTTC

v_call: TRBV6-6
d_call: -
j_call: TRBJ1-5
clone_size: -
cdr3_aa: CAITGGTNQPQHF
cdr3_nt: TGTGCAATTACTGGAGGGACCAATCAGCCCCAGCATTTT

v_call: TRBV18
d_call: TRBD2
j_call: TRBJ2-7
clone_size: few
cdr3_aa: CASSPPSAGVPHEQYF
cdr3_nt: TGTGCCAGCTCACCACCGAGTGCGGGGGTGCCCCACGAGCAGTACTTC

v_call: TRBV19
d_call: TRBD2
j_call: TRBJ2-3
clone_size: -
cdr3_aa: CASSRGGSTDTQYF
cdr3_nt: TGTGCCAGTAGTAGGGGGGGGAGCACAGATACGCAGTATTTT

v_call: TRBV7-3
d_call: -
j_call: TRBJ2-2
clone_size: -
cdr3_aa: CASSLLGRAGELFF
cdr3_nt: TGTGCCAGCAGCTTATTAGGGCGGGCCGGGGAGCTGTTTTTT

v_call: TRBV7-9
d_call: TRBD1
j_call: TRBJ1-2
clone_size: -
cdr3_aa: CSSSLASGTGGLSYGYTF
cdr3_nt: TGTTCCAGCAGCTTAGCATCCGGGACAGGGGGCTTAAGCTATGGCTACACCTTC

v_call: TRBV15
d_call: TRBD1
j_call: TRBJ2-7
clone_size: -
cdr3_aa: CATSRGQAFYEQYF
cdr3_nt: TGTGCCACCAGCAGGGGACAGGCCTTCTACGAGCAGTACTTC

v_call: TRBV5-8
d_call: -
j_call: TRBJ1-2
clone_size: -
cdr3_aa: CASRRDPRRYYGYTF
cdr3_nt: TGTGCCAGCAGACGAGACCCCCGGAGGTACTATGGCTACACCTTC

v_call: TRBV4-3
d_call: -
j_call: TRBJ2-7
clone_size: -
cdr3_aa: CASSQEAYGRESYEQYF
cdr3_nt: TGCGCCAGCAGCCAAGAGGCCTATGGCAGGGAATCCTACGAGCAGTACTTC

v_call: TRBV6-5
d_call: -
j_call: TRBJ2-2
clone_size: -
cdr3_aa: CASSNLGELFF
cdr3_nt: TGTGCCAGCAGTAATCTCGGGGAGCTGTTTTTT

v_call: TRBV6-1
d_call: TRBD1
j_call: TRBJ1-2
clone_size: -
cdr3_aa: CASDKQGAWGYTF
cdr3_nt: TGTGCCAGTGACAAACAGGGGGCTTGGGGCTACACCTTC

v_call: TRBV4-1
d_call: -
j_call: TRBJ2-3
clone_size: -
cdr3_aa: CASSHIKDTQYF
cdr3_nt: TGCGCCAGCAGCCATATAAAAGATACGCAGTATTTT

v_call: TRBV2
d_call: TRBD2
j_call: TRBJ2-5
clone_size: -
cdr3_aa: CASSRTRNYQETQYF
cdr3_nt: TGTGCCAGCAGTAGGACTAGGAACTACCAAGAGACCCAGTACTTC

v_call: TRBV27
d_call: -
j_call: TRBJ2-7
clone_size: -
cdr3_aa: CASSTGQTYEQYF
cdr3_nt: TGTGCCAGCAGTACGGGTCAGACCTACGAGCAGTACTTC

v_call: TRBV4-2
d_call: -
j_call: TRBJ1-3
clone_size: -
cdr3_aa: CASSQDAGSTGNTIYF
cdr3_nt: TGTGCCAGCAGCCAAGATGCGGGGTCGACTGGAAACACCATATATTTT

v_call: TRBV2
d_call: TRBD2
j_call: TRBJ2-3
clone_size: -
cdr3_aa: CASRTSGRGGDTQYF
cdr3_nt: TGTGCCAGCAGAACTAGCGGGAGGGGGGGGGATACGCAGTATTTT

v_call: TRBV6-5
d_call: TRBD1
j_call: TRBJ1-5
clone_size: -
cdr3_aa: CASSYPQGANQPQHF
cdr3_nt: TGTGCCAGCAGTTACCCGCAGGGGGCCAATCAGCCCCAGCATTTT

v_call: TRBV7-8
d_call: TRBD2
j_call: TRBJ2-7
clone_size: once
cdr3_aa: CASSLSRTSGGAGYEQYF
cdr3_nt: TGTGCCAGCAGCTTATCCAGGACTAGCGGGGGGGCAGGCTACGAGCAGTACTTC

v_call: TRBV7-9
d_call: TRBD2
j_call: TRBJ2-7
clone_size: -
cdr3_aa: CASSLTSGRYEQYF
cdr3_nt: TGTGCCAGCAGCTTAACTAGCGGGAGGTACGAGCAGTACTTC

v_call: TRBV7-8
d_call: TRBD1
j_call: TRBJ1-6
clone_size: -
cdr3_aa: CASSFDRASPLHF
cdr3_nt: TGTGCCAGCAGCTTCGACAGGGCTTCACCCCTCCACTTT

v_call: TRBV30
d_call: TRBD1
j_call: TRBJ1-2
clone_size: -
cdr3_aa: CASPAWPGTGFGYTF
cdr3_nt: TGTGCCTCCCCTGCTTGGCCCGGGACAGGGTTTGGCTACACCTTC

v_call: TRBV7-9
d_call: -
j_call: TRBJ1-5
clone_size: -
cdr3_aa: CASSQGRDQPQHF
cdr3_nt: TGTGCCAGCAGTCAGGGGAGGGATCAGCCCCAGCATTTT

v_call: TRBV11-2
d_call: -
j_call: TRBJ2-4
clone_size: -
cdr3_aa: CASTLYGGTKNIQYF
cdr3_nt: TGTGCCAGCACCCTATATGGGGGGACCAAAAACATTCAGTACTTC

v_call: TRBV7-9
d_call: -
j_call: TRBJ1-3
clone_size: -
cdr3_aa: CASSLVGGSGNTIYF
cdr3_nt: TGTGCCAGCAGCTTAGTGGGGGGGTCTGGAAACACCATATATTTT

v_call: TRBV11-1
d_call: TRBD1
j_call: TRBJ2-1
clone_size: -
cdr3_aa: CASSSPGQGVYEQFF
cdr3_nt: TGTGCCAGCAGCTCTCCGGGACAGGGGGTTTATGAGCAGTTCTTC

v_call: TRBV6-1
d_call: -
j_call: TRBJ1-6
clone_size: -
cdr3_aa: CASQSVIGSPLHF
cdr3_nt: TGTGCCAGCCAGTCGGTAATCGGGTCACCCCTCCACTTT

v_call: TRBV11-3
d_call: TRBD2
j_call: TRBJ2-7
clone_size: -
cdr3_aa: CASSLVQRESNEQYF
cdr3_nt: TGTGCCAGCAGCTTAGTCCAGCGGGAGAGCAACGAGCAGTACTTC

v_call: TRBV4-1
d_call: TRBD1
j_call: TRBJ2-2
clone_size: -
cdr3_aa: CASSTSQGIAGELFF
cdr3_nt: TGCGCCAGCTCTACCTCACAGGGGATTGCCGGGGAGCTGTTTTTT

v_call: TRBV29-1
d_call: TRBD2
j_call: TRBJ2-2
clone_size: -
cdr3_aa: CSVRTSGGPVTGELFF
cdr3_nt: TGCAGCGTCAGGACTAGCGGGGGGCCTGTCACCGGGGAGCTGTTTTTT

v_call: TRBV4-2
d_call: TRBD1
j_call: TRBJ2-1
clone_size: -
cdr3_aa: CASSQDLNRGLHEQFF
cdr3_nt: TGTGCCAGCAGCCAAGACTTGAACAGGGGTTTACATGAGCAGTTCTTC

v_call: TRBV11-2
d_call: -
j_call: TRBJ2-5
clone_size: -
cdr3_aa: CASSFGGTGWAQYF
cdr3_nt: TGTGCCAGCAGCTTCGGGGGAACCGGTTGGGCCCAGTACTTC

v_call: TRBV5-5
d_call: -
j_call: TRBJ1-1
clone_size: -
cdr3_aa: CASSSRDNILQTLNTEAFF
cdr3_nt: TGTGCCAGCAGCTCCCGGGACAATATTCTTCAGACCCTGAACACTGAAGCTTTCTTT

v_call: TRBV19
d_call: -
j_call: TRBJ2-3
clone_size: -
cdr3_aa: CASSIVADTQYF
cdr3_nt: TGTGCCAGTAGTATAGTAGCAGATACGCAGTATTTT

v_call: TRBV18
d_call: TRBD1
j_call: TRBJ1-2
clone_size: -
cdr3_aa: CASSPLGQGANYGYTF
cdr3_nt: TGTGCCAGCTCACCTCTGGGGCAGGGGGCTAACTATGGCTACACCTTC

v_call: TRBV7-6
d_call: TRBD2
j_call: TRBJ2-1
clone_size: -
cdr3_aa: CASSLGTSGRAENEQFF
cdr3_nt: TGTGCCAGCAGCTTGGGGACTAGCGGGAGGGCCGAGAATGAGCAGTTCTTC

v_call: TRBV27
d_call: TRBD1
j_call: TRBJ2-7
clone_size: -
cdr3_aa: CASRPGQTSHEQYF
cdr3_nt: TGTGCCAGCAGGCCGGGACAGACTTCCCACGAGCAGTACTTC

v_call: TRBV14
d_call: TRBD2
j_call: TRBJ2-5
clone_size: -
cdr3_aa: CASSQEGTSGYYQETQYF
cdr3_nt: TGTGCCAGCAGCCAAGAGGGGACTAGCGGATATTACCAAGAGACCCAGTACTTC

v_call: TRBV2
d_call: TRBD2
j_call: TRBJ2-3
clone_size: -
cdr3_aa: CASRTSGGLGDTQYF
cdr3_nt: TGTGCCAGCAGGACGAGCGGGGGGTTAGGAGATACGCAGTATTTT

v_call: TRBV5-5
d_call: -
j_call: TRBJ2-7
clone_size: -
cdr3_aa: CASSFFDISYEQYF
cdr3_nt: TGTGCCAGCAGCTTTTTCGACATTTCCTACGAGCAGTACTTC